This note documents a single T cell receptor (beta chain) sequence. The germline V and J ends were trimmed by 5 bases and 5 bases, with 12 bases remaining between them. The CDR3 contains 14 residues. Germline loops: CDR1 MRHNA, CDR2 SNTAGT. This record belongs to a study of T cell clones after liver transplantation. Study-level background: In this trial, immunosuppression withdrawal was attempted within 2 years of liver transplant. Standard immunosuppression, with no induction, continued until 12-24 months after transplant.

Sequenced by immunoSEQ multiplex PCR; TCRdb stores in-frame clones only, minus some. The profile shows over 100,000 clones, around 86% of them singletons. The sequence came from a human donor who received a liver transplant. J is TRBJ2-2 and V is TRBV6-4; D not resolved. Specimen: CD4+ T cells from blood, collected before liver transplant. The CDR3 loop reads CASSIEAETGELFF. CDR3 DNA sequence: TGTGCCAGCAGTATCGAGGCCGAAACCGGGGAGCTGTTTTTT.